These 5 T cell receptor beta chains were all obtained from the same sample, sequenced in a study of shared clonotypes between healthy human individuals. Profiled with immunoSEQ multiplex PCR; TCRdb holds only in-frame clones, not every one. Among around 1,100,000 clones listed, around 77% were seen once. Sample: memory CD4+ T cells from PBMCs. Subset meaning: CD45RA-negative fraction. Receptors were obtained from a young man in good health. Some clones in this sample may be carry-over from other donors' samples.

J is TRBJ1-1 and V is TRBV29-1; no definite D call. The CDR3 runs to 12 residues. Germline-derived CDR1 and CDR2 are SQVTM and ANQGSEA. V lost 5 bases, J lost 2 bases, and 9 bases lay in between. The CDR3 reads CSVSFYNTEAFF. CDR3 in DNA: TGCAGCGTTTCCTTCTATAACACTGAAGCTTTCTTT.

This clone occurred a few times. CDR3 amino acids: CASSAGHPGGGNTIYF. CDR3 nucleotides: TGTGCCAGCAGCGCGGGCCACCCAGGAGGTGGAAACACCATATATTTT. The chain recombines TRBV28 with TRBJ1-3; D not certain. CDR1 is MDHEN and CDR2 is SYDVKM in the germline V gene. CDR3 size: 16 residues. V was shortened by 6 bases and J by 3 bases, with 18 bases between the two germline ends.

The CDR3 loop is CASSSGLPINQPQHF. The DNA for the CDR3 is TGTGCCAGCAGTTCGGGGCTTCCAATAAATCAGCCCCAGCATTTT. The gene calls are TRBV28 and TRBJ1-5; tentatively, D is TRBD1 (5 bases). V lost 4 bases, J lost 4 bases, and 14 bases lay in between. The CDR3 contains 15 residues. Germline CDR1 is MDHEN and CDR2 is SYDVKM.

This sequence joins TRBV7-2 and TRBJ2-7, with TRBD2 matching over 12 bases. Germline-derived CDR1 and CDR2 are SGHTA and FQGNSA. CDR3 length: 17 residues. V lost 5 bases and J lost 7; bases outside the gene matches: 15. CDR3 amino acids: CASSPRIRLAGVGEQYF. The CDR3 bases are TGTGCCAGCAGCCCGCGAATTAGACTAGCGGGAGTAGGGGAGCAGTACTTC.

The chain links TRBV7-9 to TRBJ1-2; 9 bases match TRBD1. Germline CDR1 SEHNR, CDR2 FQNEAQ (reference sequence). V shed 2 bases and J 9 bases; nucleotides not matched to a gene: 10. This CDR3 has 15 amino acids. CDR3 region: CASSLLRDRESSYTF. The CDR3 DNA is TGTGCCAGCAGCTTATTGCGGGACAGGGAGTCAAGCTACACCTTC.